This is a list of T cell receptor beta chains from one sample in a study of blood T cell repertoires in COVID-19. Clones were sequenced by immunoSEQ multiplex PCR, and TCRdb holds only the in-frame ones, with some missing. The sample lists about 180,000 clones; roughly nine tenths were seen once. Source material: PBMCs or T cells enriched from blood (not recorded which). Receptors originate from a woman in her thirties or forties with acute COVID-19. Both conserved end residues are trimmed from each CDR3. The D gene is left open where the match is weak.

>TRBD2|TRBV27|TRBJ2-2
ASSQTSGANTGELF
>TRBD1|TRBV18|TRBJ2-1
AGSTGTDNEQF
>TRBD2|TRBV19|TRBJ2-7
ATSAGGNYEQY
>TRBD2|TRBV4-3|TRBJ2-5
ASSQVAGGPGTQY
>TRBD2|TRBV7-3|TRBJ2-3
ASSLRKAGSTDTQY
>NA|TRBV4-2|TRBJ1-1
ASSQGASEAF
>NA|TRBV7-2|TRBJ1-1
ASSSVGGNTEAF
>NA|TRBV6-6|TRBJ1-2
ASSSRTGNYGYT
>NA|TRBV7-8|TRBJ2-1
ASSLGLTGGPYNEQF
>NA|TRBV2|TRBJ2-7
ASRVLSGRGGYEQY
>NA|TRBV27|TRBJ2-5
ASSLDSQETQY
>TRBD1|TRBV5-4|TRBJ2-3
ASSLSKTGAQSSTDTQY
>NA|TRBV12-3/TRBV12-4|TRBJ1-2
ASSPQGVSGYT
>TRBD1|TRBV13|TRBJ2-7
ASRLGTGSYEQY
>NA|TRBV7-2|TRBJ2-7
ASSLDGLSTYEQY
>NA|TRBV5-1|TRBJ1-1
ASSWGGIEAF
>TRBD1|TRBV19|TRBJ2-1
ASTQFGQGYNEQF
>NA|TRBV11-2|TRBJ1-4
ASSPGWTSDNEKLF
>TRBD2|TRBV4-3|TRBJ2-7
ASSQELAGAYEQY
>TRBD2|TRBV5-1|TRBJ2-7
ASSLGTAGGYYEQY
>NA|TRBV5-5|TRBJ1-1
ASSFPPSSEAF
>NA|TRBV5-1|TRBJ2-2
ASSLSDIEGAGELF
>TRBD1|TRBV24-1|TRBJ2-2
ATSDPQGAPNTGELF
>TRBD1|TRBV5-4|TRBJ2-7
ASSSGTGTYEQY
>NA|TRBV12-3/TRBV12-4|TRBJ1-2
ASSDRGGFGYT
>TRBD1|TRBV19|TRBJ1-5
ASSTGTGGAGLYSNQPQH
>TRBD2|TRBV7-9|TRBJ2-5
ASRAGTRLEETQY
>TRBD2|TRBV11-2|TRBJ2-5
ASSSPGLAGGQETQY
>TRBD2|TRBV19|TRBJ2-5
ASSASGQETQY
>NA|TRBV19|TRBJ2-7
ASSMVPNSGIYEQY
>TRBD1|TRBV5-4|TRBJ2-5
ASSRGDRGRETQY
>NA|TRBV6-4|TRBJ1-4
ASSQARSSEKLF